This T cell receptor (beta chain) was captured by sequencing in a study of cytomegalovirus exposure and HLA in healthy donors. Study-level background: Falling in the Caucasian-associated ancestry cluster were less than 85% of 350 to 400 genotyped donors. Broader study findings: Cytomegalovirus-associated TCR beta chains were listed, numbering under 200.

This clone was seen just once. What it recognizes is unknown. The primer mix had 60 Vbeta and 13 Jbeta primers. How the authors handled the data: A follow-up analysis tallied around 80 million unique TCR beta chains, approximately 11 million shared. This table comes from immunoSEQ multiplex PCR, and its TCRdb copy is limited to in-frame clones, with some not included. V and J calls and clone size are given by that table; D and trimming were obtained from the DNA. The sample includes some 150,000 clones, over 65% seen only once; the top ten take under 2.5%. CDR3 size: 15 residues. V trimming: 5 bases; J trimming: 8 bases; junction bases outside the gene matches: 9. Germline-derived CDR1 and CDR2 are LNHDA and SQIVND (reference sequence).

The sample consisted of PBMCs. The chain is built from TRBV19 and TRBJ1-2, with 12 bases that match TRBD1. The origin of this receptor is a man aged 30 to 45 in good health and CMV-seronegative. This CDR3 is CASSPGTGGAEGYTF. For the CDR3, the DNA is TGTGCCAGTAGTCCCGGGACAGGGGGCGCGGAAGGCTACACCTTC.